Listed below are T cell receptor beta chains from one sample, sequenced in a study of identical twins. Each CDR3 protein is one row after TCRdb ran MiXCR on the 5' RACE reads. This sample has around 570,000 distinct CDR3 sequences; just under 10% occur once, and the top ten carry approximately 3.2%. In addition, the sample was reused for a study of yellow fever vaccine responses in identical twins.

Sequencing input: PBMCs. These receptors all stem from a woman aged 18-29 years in good health. Both conserved end residues are part of each CDR3. The D gene is left open where the match is weak. Size is omitted from some rows. Given values are once, few, many or a class for expanded clones.

v_gene,d_gene,j_gene,abundance,CDR3nt,CDR3aa
TRBV12-3/TRBV12-4,-,TRBJ1-2,many,TGTGCCAGCAGTACAGATGGGGGCGACTATGGCTACACCTTC,CASSTDGGDYGYTF
TRBV4-3,TRBD2,TRBJ2-1,few,TGCGCCAGCAGCCAAGATGTCGGGGGGTCCTACAATGAGCAGTTCTTC,CASSQDVGGSYNEQFF
TRBV14,TRBD2,TRBJ2-1,few,TGTGCCAGCAAAGGAACTAGCGGGCTAGGGACCTACAATGAGCAGTTCTTC,CASKGTSGLGTYNEQFF
TRBV7-9,-,TRBJ2-7,many,TGTGCCAGCAGCTTAGTGTCCGGGATTGACGAGCAGTACTTC,CASSLVSGIDEQYF
TRBV5-6,-,TRBJ1-2,few,TGTGCCAGCAGCTTCCGCAGGGCTAACTATGGCTACACCTTC,CASSFRRANYGYTF
TRBV7-8,-,TRBJ2-7,many,TGTGCCAGCAGCCGACAGGGAGGCTACGAGCAGTACTTC,CASSRQGGYEQYF
TRBV6-5,-,TRBJ1-1,few,TGTGCCAGCAGTTCGGGCAGGAACGCTGAAGCTTTCTTT,CASSSGRNAEAFF
TRBV5-1,-,TRBJ2-2,-,TGCGCCAGCAGCTTGGCCTCGGGGCAGGGAAACACCGGGGAGCTGTTTTTT,CASSLASGQGNTGELFF
TRBV7-2,TRBD2,TRBJ2-5,few,TGTGCCAGCAGCCCGCGTCGGGGGGAGGAGTCCCAAGAGACCCAGTACTTC,CASSPRRGEESQETQYF
TRBV29-1,-,TRBJ2-2,-,TGCAGCGTCCCGGGTGGCGACACCGGGGAGCTGTTTTTT,CSVPGGDTGELFF
TRBV7-2,TRBD1,TRBJ2-1,many,TGTGCCAGCAGCACAAGATCACAGGGGGGTACCTACAATGAGCAGTTCTTC,CASSTRSQGGTYNEQFF
TRBV20-1,-,TRBJ2-1,-,TGCAGTGCTATTGGCAGGCTGGAACTTGATCAGTTCTTC,CSAIGRLELDQFF
TRBV5-6,-,TRBJ2-3,few,TGTGCCAGCAGCTTGGTCCCCACGTATTATGGAGATACGCAGTATTTT,CASSLVPTYYGDTQYF
TRBV20-1,TRBD2,TRBJ2-1,many,TGCAGTGCGGGGACTAGGAATGAGCAGTTCTTC,CSAGTRNEQFF
TRBV3-1,-,TRBJ2-5,few,TGTGCCAGCAGCCACGGCATCACAGCTGGAGAGACCCAGTACTTC,CASSHGITAGETQYF
TRBV12-3/TRBV12-4,-,TRBJ2-2,-,TGTGCCAGCACCTATTGGGGTGGGGAGCTGTTTTTT,CASTYWGGELFF
TRBV28,-,TRBJ1-1,-,TGTGCCAGCACTGGTGGCTCGCTAGGGACTGAAGCTTTCTTT,CASTGGSLGTEAFF
TRBV6-1,-,TRBJ1-5,many,TGTGCCAGCAGTCCCTTTGGGCTTAGCAATCAGCCCCAGCATTTT,CASSPFGLSNQPQHF
TRBV7-2,-,TRBJ2-3,-,TGTGCCAGCAGCTTAGGCGGGGAGGCAGATACGCAGTATTTT,CASSLGGEADTQYF
TRBV7-2,-,TRBJ2-1,many,TGTGCCAGCAGCTTAGACAGGGGAGGCTACAATGAGCAGTTCTTC,CASSLDRGGYNEQFF
TRBV20-1,TRBD2,TRBJ2-1,-,TGCAGTGCTAGAGAGGGTAGCGGGAGCTACAATGAGCAGTTCTTC,CSAREGSGSYNEQFF
TRBV5-1,TRBD1,TRBJ2-3,-,TGCGCCAGCAGCTTGATGACAGGGACAGATACGCAGTATTTT,CASSLMTGTDTQYF
TRBV20-1,TRBD1,TRBJ2-1,few,TGCAGTGCTCCATTGACAGGGGTATACAATGAGCAGTTCTTC,CSAPLTGVYNEQFF
TRBV18,-,TRBJ2-1,many,TGTGCCAGCTCACTTCTCGTAGGTGAGCAGTTCTTC,CASSLLVGEQFF
TRBV27,-,TRBJ2-2,few,TGTGCCAGCAGTACGTACAGGTCTGCTCCCGGGGAGCTGTTTTTT,CASSTYRSAPGELFF
TRBV10-2,TRBD1,TRBJ1-4,-,TGCGCCACCCAGGGGGCCTTTGAAAAACTGTTTTTT,CATQGAFEKLFF
TRBV18,TRBD1,TRBJ2-6,few,TGTGCCAGCCTCGGAAGCAGGGGGATTTCTGGGGCCAACGTCCTGACTTTC,CASLGSRGISGANVLTF
TRBV23-1,-,TRBJ2-1,few,TGCGCCAGCCGGACACCTGTCTACAATGAGCAGTTCTTC,CASRTPVYNEQFF
TRBV7-2,-,TRBJ2-5,many,TGTGCCAGCACCCTATTGGAGACCCAGTACTTC,CASTLLETQYF
TRBV28,-,TRBJ1-2,-,TGTGCCAGCAGTTCGGGACCGCGGAGAGGTTATGGCTACACCTTC,CASSSGPRRGYGYTF
TRBV7-6,TRBD2,TRBJ2-1,few,TGTGCCAGCAGCTTACTTAGCGGGAGGGCCAGTAATGAGCAGTTCTTC,CASSLLSGRASNEQFF
TRBV12-5,TRBD1,TRBJ2-1,many,TGTGCTAGTGGTTTCGGACAGGGCAATGAGCAGTTCTTC,CASGFGQGNEQFF
TRBV12-3/TRBV12-4,TRBD1,TRBJ1-5,few,TGTGCCAGCAGTTTATGGCCGACAGGGGGCAATCAGCCCCAGCATTTT,CASSLWPTGGNQPQHF
TRBV20-1,-,TRBJ2-3,few,TGCAGTGCTTATAGGGCAGATACGCAGTATTTT,CSAYRADTQYF
TRBV27,-,TRBJ2-3,-,TGTGCCAGCCGGACAGCCATCACAGATACGCAGTATTTT,CASRTAITDTQYF
TRBV5-1,TRBD2,TRBJ2-1,many,TGCGCCAGCATATCGACTAGCGGGAGCTACAATGAGCAGTTCTTC,CASISTSGSYNEQFF
TRBV14,-,TRBJ2-4,many,TGTGCCAGCAGCAACTCGAGGGTAGCAGGCAAAAACATTCAGTACTTC,CASSNSRVAGKNIQYF
TRBV20-1,-,TRBJ2-4,many,TGCAGTGCCCCCGGAGGGGGGGAGCACATTCAGTACTTC,CSAPGGGEHIQYF
TRBV29-1,-,TRBJ1-1,-,TGCAGCGAGGCTCAGGGTTTGGACACTGAAGCTTTCTTT,CSEAQGLDTEAFF
TRBV20-1,TRBD1,TRBJ2-3,many,TGCAGTGCCAGGACAGGAGGCACAGATACGCAGTATTTT,CSARTGGTDTQYF
TRBV6-2/TRBV6-3,TRBD2,TRBJ2-5,few,TGTGCCAGCAGTCGGGGGGGATCCCAAGAGACCCAGTACTTC,CASSRGGSQETQYF
TRBV5-1,-,TRBJ2-1,-,TGCGCCAGTGCGGTCGCGGGGAATAATGAGCAGTTCTTC,CASAVAGNNEQFF
TRBV20-1,-,TRBJ2-5,-,TGCAGTGCTACCCTTCTCGGGGAGACCCAGTACTTC,CSATLLGETQYF
TRBV4-2,-,TRBJ2-3,many,TGTGCCAGCAGCCAAGATCCTTCCAGGAATACGCAGTATTTT,CASSQDPSRNTQYF
TRBV20-1,-,TRBJ2-1,few,TGCAGTGCTAAGTATCCAGGTCGCAATGAGCAGTTCTTC,CSAKYPGRNEQFF
TRBV5-1,TRBD2,TRBJ2-5,few,TGCGCCAGCAGCCTGGGAGCGGGAGTACGAGAGACCCAGTACTTC,CASSLGAGVRETQYF